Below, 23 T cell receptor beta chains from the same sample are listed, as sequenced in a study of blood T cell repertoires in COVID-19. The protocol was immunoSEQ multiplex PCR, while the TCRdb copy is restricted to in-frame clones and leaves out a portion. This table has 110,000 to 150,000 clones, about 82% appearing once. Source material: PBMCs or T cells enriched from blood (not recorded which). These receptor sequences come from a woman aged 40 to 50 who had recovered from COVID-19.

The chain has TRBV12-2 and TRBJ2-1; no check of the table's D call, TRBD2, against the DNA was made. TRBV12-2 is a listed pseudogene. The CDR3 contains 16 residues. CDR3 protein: CASRKMTSGEYNEQFF. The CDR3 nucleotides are TGTGCAAGTCGCAAAATGACTAGCGGGGAATACAATGAGCAGTTCTTC.

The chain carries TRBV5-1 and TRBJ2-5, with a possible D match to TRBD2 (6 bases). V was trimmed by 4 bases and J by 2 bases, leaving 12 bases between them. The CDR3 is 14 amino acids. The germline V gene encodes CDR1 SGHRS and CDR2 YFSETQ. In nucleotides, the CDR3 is TGCGCCAGCAGCCCGGGACTTTATCAAGAGACCCAGTACTTC. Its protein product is CASSPGLYQETQYF.

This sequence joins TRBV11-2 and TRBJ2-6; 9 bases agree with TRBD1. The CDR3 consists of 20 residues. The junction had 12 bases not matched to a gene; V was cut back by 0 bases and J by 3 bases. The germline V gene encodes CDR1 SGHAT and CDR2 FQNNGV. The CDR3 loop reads CASSLDWDRVEQGGANVLTF. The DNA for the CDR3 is TGTGCCAGCAGCTTAGATTGGGACAGGGTTGAACAGGGTGGGGCCAACGTCCTGACTTTC.

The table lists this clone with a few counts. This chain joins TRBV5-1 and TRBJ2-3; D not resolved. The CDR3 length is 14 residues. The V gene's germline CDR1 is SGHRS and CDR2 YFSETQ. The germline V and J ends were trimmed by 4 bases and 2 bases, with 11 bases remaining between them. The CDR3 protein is CASSDFGYTDTQYF. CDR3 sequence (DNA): TGCGCCAGCAGCGACTTCGGGTACACAGATACGCAGTATTTT.

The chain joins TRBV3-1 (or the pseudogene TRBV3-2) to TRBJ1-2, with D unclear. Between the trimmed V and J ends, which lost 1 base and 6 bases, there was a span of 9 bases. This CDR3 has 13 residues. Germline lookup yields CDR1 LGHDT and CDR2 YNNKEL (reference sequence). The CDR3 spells CASSQVSGHGYTF. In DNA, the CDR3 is TGTGCCAGCAGCCAAGTGTCTGGGCATGGCTACACCTTC.

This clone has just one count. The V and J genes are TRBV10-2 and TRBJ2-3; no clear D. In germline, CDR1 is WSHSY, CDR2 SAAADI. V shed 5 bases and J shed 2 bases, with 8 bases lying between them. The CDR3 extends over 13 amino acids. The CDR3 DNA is TGCGCCAGCAGTATTGACACCACAGATACGCAGTATTTT. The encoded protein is CASSIDTTDTQYF.

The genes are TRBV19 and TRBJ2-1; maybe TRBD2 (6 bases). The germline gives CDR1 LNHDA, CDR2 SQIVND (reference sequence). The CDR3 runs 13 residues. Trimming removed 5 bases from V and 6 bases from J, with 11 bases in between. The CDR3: CASSDGTGNEQFF. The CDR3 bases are TGTGCCAGTAGTGACGGGACTGGCAATGAGCAGTTCTTC.

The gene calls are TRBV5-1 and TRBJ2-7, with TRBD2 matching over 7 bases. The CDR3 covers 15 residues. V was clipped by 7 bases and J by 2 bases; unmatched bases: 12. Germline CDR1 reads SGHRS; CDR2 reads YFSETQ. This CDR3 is CASSGSGTGTYEQYF. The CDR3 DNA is TGCGCCAGCTCGGGGAGCGGGACGGGGACCTACGAGCAGTACTTC. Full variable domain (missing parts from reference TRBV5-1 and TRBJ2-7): KAGVTQTPRYLIKTRGQQVTLSCSPISGHRSVSWYQQTPGQGLQFLFEYFSETQRNKGNFPGRFSGRQFSNSRSEMNVSTLELGDSALYLCASSGSGTGTYEQYFGPGTRLTVT.

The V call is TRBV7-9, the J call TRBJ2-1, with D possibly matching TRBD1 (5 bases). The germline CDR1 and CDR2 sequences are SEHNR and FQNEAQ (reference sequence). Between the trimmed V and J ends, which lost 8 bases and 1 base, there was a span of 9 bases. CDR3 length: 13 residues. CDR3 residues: CASGAASYNEQFF. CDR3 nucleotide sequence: TGTGCCAGCGGGGCGGCTTCCTACAATGAGCAGTTCTTC.

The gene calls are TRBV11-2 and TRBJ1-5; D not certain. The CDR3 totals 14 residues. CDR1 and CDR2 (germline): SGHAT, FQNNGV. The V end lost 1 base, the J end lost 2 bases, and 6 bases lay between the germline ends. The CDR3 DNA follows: TGTGCCAGCAGCTTAGGGCTCCGCAATCAGCCCCAGCATTTT. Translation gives CASSLGLRNQPQHF.

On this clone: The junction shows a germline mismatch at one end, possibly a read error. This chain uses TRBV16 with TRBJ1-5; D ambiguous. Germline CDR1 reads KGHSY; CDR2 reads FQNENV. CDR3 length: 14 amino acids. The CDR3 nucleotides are TGTGCCAGCAGCCAATCGTCGGGGAATCAGCCCCAGGATTTT. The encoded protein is CASSQSSGNQPQDF.

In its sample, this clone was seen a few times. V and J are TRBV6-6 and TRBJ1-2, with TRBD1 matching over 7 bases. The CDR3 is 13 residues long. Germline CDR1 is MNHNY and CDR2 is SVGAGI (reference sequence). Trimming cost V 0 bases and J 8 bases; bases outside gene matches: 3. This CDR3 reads CASSYSKGGGYTF. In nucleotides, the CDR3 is TGTGCCAGCAGTTACTCGAAAGGGGGCGGCTACACCTTC.

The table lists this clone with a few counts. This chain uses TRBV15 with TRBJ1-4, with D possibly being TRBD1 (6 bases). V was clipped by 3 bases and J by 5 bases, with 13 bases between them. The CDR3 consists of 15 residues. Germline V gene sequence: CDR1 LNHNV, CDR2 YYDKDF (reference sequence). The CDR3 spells CATSRTGSLNEKLFF. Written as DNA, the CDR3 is TGTGCCACCAGCAGGACAGGCTCTCTAAATGAAAAACTGTTTTTT.

The CDR3 DNA sequence: TGTGCCACCAGCACCACGGACAGGGGAGCCGCTGAAGCTTTCTTT. Protein: CATSTTDRGAAEAFF. The rearrangement uses TRBV15 and TRBJ1-1; 9 nucleotides agree with TRBD1. Germline V gene lookup returns CDR1 LNHNV and CDR2 YYDKDF (reference sequence). Trimming cost V 4 bases and J 6 bases; bases outside gene matches: 9. The CDR3 is made up of 15 amino acids.

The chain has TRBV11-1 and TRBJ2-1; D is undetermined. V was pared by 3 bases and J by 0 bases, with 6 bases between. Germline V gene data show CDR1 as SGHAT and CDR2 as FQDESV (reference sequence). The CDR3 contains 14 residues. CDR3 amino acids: CASSFLGSYNEQFF. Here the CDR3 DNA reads TGTGCCAGCAGCTTTCTAGGCTCCTACAATGAGCAGTTCTTC.

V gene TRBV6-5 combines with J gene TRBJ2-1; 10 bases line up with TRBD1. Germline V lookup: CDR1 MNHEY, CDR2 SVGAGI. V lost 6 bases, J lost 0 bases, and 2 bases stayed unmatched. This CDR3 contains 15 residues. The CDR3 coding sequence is TGTGCCAGCAGGAGGGACAGGGGCTCCTACAATGAGCAGTTCTTC. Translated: CASRRDRGSYNEQFF.

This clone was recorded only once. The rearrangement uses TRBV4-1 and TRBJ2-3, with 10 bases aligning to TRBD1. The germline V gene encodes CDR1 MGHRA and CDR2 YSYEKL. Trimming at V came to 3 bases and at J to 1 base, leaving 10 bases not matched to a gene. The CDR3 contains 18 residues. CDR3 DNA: TGCGCCAGCAGCCAGACAACCGGGACAGGGGTGGGCACAGATACGCAGTATTTT. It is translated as CASSQTTGTGVGTDTQYF.

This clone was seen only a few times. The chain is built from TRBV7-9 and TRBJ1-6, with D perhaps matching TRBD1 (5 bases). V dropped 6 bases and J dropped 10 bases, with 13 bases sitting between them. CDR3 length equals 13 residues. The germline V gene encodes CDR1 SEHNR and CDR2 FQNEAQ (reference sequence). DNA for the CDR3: TGTGCCAGCAGGGGGAGGGGTAGCTCACCCCTCCACTTT. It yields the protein CASRGRGSSPLHF.

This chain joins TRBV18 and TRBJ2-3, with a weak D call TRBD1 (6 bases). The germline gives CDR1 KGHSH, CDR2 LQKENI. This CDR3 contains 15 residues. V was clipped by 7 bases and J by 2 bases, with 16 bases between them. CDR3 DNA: TGTGCCAGCTGCTCACGGCAGGGGATCACAGATACGCAGTATTTT. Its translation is CASCSRQGITDTQYF.

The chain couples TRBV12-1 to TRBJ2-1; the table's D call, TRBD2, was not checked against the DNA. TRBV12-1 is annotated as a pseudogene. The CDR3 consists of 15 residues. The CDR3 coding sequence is TGTGCCAGCAGCTTTGCGGGGGACCCCGGGAGGGTTATGTTCTTC. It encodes CASSFAGDPGRVMFF.

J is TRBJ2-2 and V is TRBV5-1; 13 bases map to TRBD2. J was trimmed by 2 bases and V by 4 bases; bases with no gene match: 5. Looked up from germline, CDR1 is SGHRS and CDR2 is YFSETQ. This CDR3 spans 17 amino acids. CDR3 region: CASSLGLAGANTGELFF. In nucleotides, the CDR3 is TGCGCCAGCAGCCTAGGACTAGCGGGGGCCAACACCGGGGAGCTGTTTTTT.

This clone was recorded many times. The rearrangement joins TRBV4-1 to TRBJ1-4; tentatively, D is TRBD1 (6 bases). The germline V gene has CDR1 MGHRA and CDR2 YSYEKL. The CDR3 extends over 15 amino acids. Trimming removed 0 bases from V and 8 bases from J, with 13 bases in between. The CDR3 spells CASSQDGGGREKLFF. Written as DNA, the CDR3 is TGCGCCAGCAGCCAAGATGGGGGGGGCCGGGAAAAACTGTTTTTT.

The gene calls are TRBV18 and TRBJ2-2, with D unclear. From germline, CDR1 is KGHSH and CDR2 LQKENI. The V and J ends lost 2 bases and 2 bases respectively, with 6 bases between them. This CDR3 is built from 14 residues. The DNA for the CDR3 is TGTGCCAGCTCACCAGGGCCCAACACCGGGGAGCTGTTTTTT. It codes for CASSPGPNTGELFF.